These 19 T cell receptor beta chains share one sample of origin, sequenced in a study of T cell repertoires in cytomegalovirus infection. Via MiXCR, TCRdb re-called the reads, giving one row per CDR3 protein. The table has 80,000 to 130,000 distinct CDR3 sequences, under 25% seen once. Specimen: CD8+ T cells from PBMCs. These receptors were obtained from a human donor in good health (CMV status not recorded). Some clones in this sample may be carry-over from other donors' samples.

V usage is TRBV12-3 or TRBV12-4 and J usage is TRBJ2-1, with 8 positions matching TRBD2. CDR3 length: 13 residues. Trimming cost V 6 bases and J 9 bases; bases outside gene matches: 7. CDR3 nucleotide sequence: TGTGCCAGCAGCCAAGCGGGGGAGGGTGAGCAGTTCTTC. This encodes CASSQAGEGEQFF.

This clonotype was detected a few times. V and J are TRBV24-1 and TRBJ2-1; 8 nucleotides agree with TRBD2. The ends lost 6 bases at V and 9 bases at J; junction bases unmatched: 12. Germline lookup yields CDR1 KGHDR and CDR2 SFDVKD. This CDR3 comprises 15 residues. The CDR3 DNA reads TGTGCCACCAGTTCTGGTGACGGGAGGGCAAGTGAGCAGTTCTTC. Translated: CATSSGDGRASEQFF.

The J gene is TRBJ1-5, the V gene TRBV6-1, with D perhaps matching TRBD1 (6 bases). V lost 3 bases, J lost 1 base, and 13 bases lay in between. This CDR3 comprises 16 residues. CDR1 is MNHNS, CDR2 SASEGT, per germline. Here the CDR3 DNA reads TGTGCCAGCAGTGAGGCAGGGGAGTGGAGCAATCAGCCCCAGCATTTT. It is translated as CASSEAGEWSNQPQHF.

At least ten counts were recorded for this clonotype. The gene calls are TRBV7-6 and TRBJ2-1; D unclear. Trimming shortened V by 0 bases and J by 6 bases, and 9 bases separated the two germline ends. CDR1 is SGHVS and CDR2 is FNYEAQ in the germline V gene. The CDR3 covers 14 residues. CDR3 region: CASSLAELPNEQFF. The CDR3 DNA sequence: TGTGCCAGCAGCTTAGCGGAGCTCCCCAATGAGCAGTTCTTC.

CDR3 nucleotides: TGCGCCAGCAGCCAAGGACTAGCGGGCTACAATGAGCAGTTCTTC. Protein product: CASSQGLAGYNEQFF. The chain joins TRBV4-3 to TRBJ2-1, with 10 bases lining up with TRBD2. The germline CDR1 and CDR2 sequences are LGHNA and YSLEER. With V trimmed by 1 base and J by 3 bases, 0 bases remained unmatched. CDR3 size: 15 residues.

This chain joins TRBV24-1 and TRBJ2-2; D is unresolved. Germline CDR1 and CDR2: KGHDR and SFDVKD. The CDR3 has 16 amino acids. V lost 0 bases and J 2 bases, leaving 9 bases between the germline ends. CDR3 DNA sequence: TGTGCCACCAGTGATTTGAACGGACCTAACACCGGGGAGCTGTTTTTT. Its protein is CATSDLNGPNTGELFF.

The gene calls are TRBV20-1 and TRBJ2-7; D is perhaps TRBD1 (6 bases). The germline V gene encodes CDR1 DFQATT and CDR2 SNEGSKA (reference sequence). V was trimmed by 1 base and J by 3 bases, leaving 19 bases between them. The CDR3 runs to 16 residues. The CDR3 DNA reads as TGCAGTGCTAGAGTGGGTGGTGGGGGCAGAAGCTACGAGCAGTACTTC. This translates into CSARVGGGGRSYEQYF.

The CDR3 loop reads CSAKPETGPGNTIYF. As DNA, the CDR3 is TGCAGTGCCAAGCCGGAGACAGGGCCTGGAAACACCATATATTTT. This chain uses TRBV20-1 with TRBJ1-3; the match to TRBD1 covers 7 bases. CDR3 length: 15 residues. V lost 6 bases, J lost 2 bases, and 10 bases stayed unmatched. Germline values: CDR1 DFQATT, CDR2 SNEGSKA (reference sequence).

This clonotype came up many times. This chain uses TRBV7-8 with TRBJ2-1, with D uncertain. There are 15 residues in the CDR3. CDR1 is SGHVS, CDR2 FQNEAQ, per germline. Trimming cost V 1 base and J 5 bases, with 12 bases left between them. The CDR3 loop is CASSLGVGRNNEQFF. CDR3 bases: TGTGCCAGCAGCTTAGGGGTAGGACGGAACAATGAGCAGTTCTTC.

For the CDR3, the DNA is TGCGCCAGCACCAAACGACTAGCGGACTACAATGAGCAGTTCTTC. Its translation is CASTKRLADYNEQFF. The chain has TRBV4-1 and TRBJ2-1, with 9 bases lining up with TRBD2. Germline trimming cut 7 bases from V and 3 bases from J; bases unmatched to any gene: 7. The CDR3 contains 15 residues. Germline lookup yields CDR1 MGHRA and CDR2 YSYEKL.

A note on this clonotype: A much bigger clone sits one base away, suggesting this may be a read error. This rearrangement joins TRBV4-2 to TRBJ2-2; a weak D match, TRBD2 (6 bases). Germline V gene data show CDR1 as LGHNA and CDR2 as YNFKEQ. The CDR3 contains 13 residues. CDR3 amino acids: CASSIRRAGKLFF. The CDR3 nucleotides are TGTGCCAGCAGCATCCGGAGGGCCGGGAAGCTGTTTTTT.

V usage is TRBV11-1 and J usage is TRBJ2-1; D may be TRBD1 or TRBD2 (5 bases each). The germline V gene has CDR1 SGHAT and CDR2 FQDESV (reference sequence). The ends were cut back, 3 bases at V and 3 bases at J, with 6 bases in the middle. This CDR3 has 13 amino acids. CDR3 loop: CASSLGDYNEQFF. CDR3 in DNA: TGTGCCAGCAGCTTGGGGGACTACAATGAGCAGTTCTTC.

CDR3 coding DNA: TGTGCCGCAGGGTGGGGTACAGATACGCAGTATTTT. Translating it yields CAAGWGTDTQYF. The V call is TRBV27, the J call TRBJ2-3, with a weak D call TRBD1 (5 bases). CDR1 is MNHEY and CDR2 is SMNVEV in the germline V gene (reference sequence). This CDR3 has 12 residues. Trimming left V 11 bases short and J 3 bases short, with 12 bases between.

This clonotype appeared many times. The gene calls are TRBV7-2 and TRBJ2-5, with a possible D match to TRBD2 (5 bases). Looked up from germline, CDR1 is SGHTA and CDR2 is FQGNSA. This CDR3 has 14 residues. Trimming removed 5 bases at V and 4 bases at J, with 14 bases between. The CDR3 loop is CASSLDSLRETQYF. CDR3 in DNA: TGTGCCAGCAGCCTGGACTCGCTTCGAGAGACCCAGTACTTC. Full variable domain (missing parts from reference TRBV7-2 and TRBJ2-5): GAGVSQSPSNKVTEKGKDVELRCDPISGHTALYWYRQSLGQGLEFLIYFQGNSAPDKSGLPSDRFSAERTGGSVSTLTIQRTQQEDSAVYLCASSLDSLRETQYFGPGTRLLVL.

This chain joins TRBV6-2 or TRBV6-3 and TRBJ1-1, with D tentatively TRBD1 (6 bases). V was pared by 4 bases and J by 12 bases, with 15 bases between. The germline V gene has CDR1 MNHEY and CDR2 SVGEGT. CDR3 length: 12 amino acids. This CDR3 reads CASSSPRTGPFF. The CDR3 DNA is TGTGCCAGCAGTTCGCCCCGAACAGGGCCTTTCTTT.

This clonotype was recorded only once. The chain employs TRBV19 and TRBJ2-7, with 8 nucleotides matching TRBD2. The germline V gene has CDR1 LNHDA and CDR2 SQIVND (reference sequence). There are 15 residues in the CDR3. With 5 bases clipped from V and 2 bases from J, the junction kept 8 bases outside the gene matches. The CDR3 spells CASSSRTSGAYEQYF. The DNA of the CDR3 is TGTGCCAGTAGTTCTCGAACTAGCGGAGCCTACGAGCAGTACTTC.

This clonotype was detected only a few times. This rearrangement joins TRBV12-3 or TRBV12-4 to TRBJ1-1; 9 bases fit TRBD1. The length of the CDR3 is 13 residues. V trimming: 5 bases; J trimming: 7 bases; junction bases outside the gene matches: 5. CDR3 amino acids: CASSRDRVSEAFF. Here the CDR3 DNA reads TGTGCCAGCAGTAGGGACAGGGTTAGTGAAGCTTTCTTT.

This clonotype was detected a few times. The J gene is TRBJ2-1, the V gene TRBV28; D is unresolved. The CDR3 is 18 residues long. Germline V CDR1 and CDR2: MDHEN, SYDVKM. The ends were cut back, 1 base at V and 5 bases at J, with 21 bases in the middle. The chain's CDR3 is CASSLSLGLGSMDNEQFF. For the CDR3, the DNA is TGTGCCAGCAGTTTATCCCTGGGCCTCGGCAGTATGGACAATGAGCAGTTCTTC.

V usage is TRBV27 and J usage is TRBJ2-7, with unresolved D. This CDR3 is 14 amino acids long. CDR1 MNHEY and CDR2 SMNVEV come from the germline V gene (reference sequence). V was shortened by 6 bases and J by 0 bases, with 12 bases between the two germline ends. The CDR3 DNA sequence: TGTGCCAGCAGCTATTTGGGGAACTCCTACGAGCAGTACTTC. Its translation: CASSYLGNSYEQYF.